The 13 T cell receptor beta chains below come from one sample, sequenced in a study of response to subunit inactivated influenza vaccine. TCRdb re-called the RT-PCR reads through MiXCR, storing one row per CDR3 protein. Of 710,000 or so distinct CDR3 sequences in the sample, roughly 14% were seen once. Material: PBMCs from blood, obtained about 13 days after vaccination. The origin of the receptors is a man aged 50 to 60 who received an inactivated influenza vaccine.

The chain recombines TRBV29-1 with TRBJ2-2; the D gene is possibly TRBD1 (6 bases). Looked up from germline, CDR1 is SQVTM and CDR2 is ANQGSEA. The V end lost 5 bases, the J end lost 2 bases, and 12 bases lay between the germline ends. This CDR3 has 14 residues. The CDR3 DNA is TGCAGCGTTTCGAGGACAGCTAACACCGGGGAGCTGTTTTTT. This gives the protein CSVSRTANTGELFF.

A few counts support this clonotype. The chain uses TRBV20-1 and TRBJ1-1; possibly TRBD1 for D (5 bases). This CDR3 comprises 14 residues. Trimming removed 3 bases from V and 0 bases from J, with 11 bases in between. Germline-derived CDR1 and CDR2 are DFQATT and SNEGSKA (reference sequence). Here the CDR3 DNA reads TGCAGTGCTAGTGCGCGACAGCTGAACACTGAAGCTTTCTTT. Its protein product is CSASARQLNTEAFF.

This clonotype has more than one count but fewer than ten. The junction shows a germline mismatch at one end, possibly a read error. This chain links TRBV28 with TRBJ2-5; TRBD2 agrees at 8 bases. CDR3 size: 16 residues. Germline CDR1 is MDHEN and CDR2 is SYDVKM. CDR3 sequence: CASSYNQRGFLENQYF. The CDR3 nucleotides are TGTGCCAGCAGCTACAACCAGCGGGGGTTTCTTGAGAACCAGTACTTC.

This clonotype has just a few counts. This sequence joins TRBV6-5 and TRBJ2-5, with a tentative D call TRBD1 (5 bases). The CDR3 runs to 16 residues. The V end lost 4 bases, the J end lost 5 bases, and 20 bases lay between the germline ends. Germline CDR1 and CDR2: MNHEY and SVGAGI. Written as DNA, the CDR3 is TGTGCCAGCAGTTTCACCGACGGACAATCGGAGGAGACCCAGTACTTC. This encodes CASSFTDGQSEETQYF.

The rearrangement uses TRBV7-6 and TRBJ2-5; 11 bases agree with TRBD2. The CDR3 totals 16 residues. Germline CDR1 is SGHVS and CDR2 is FNYEAQ. Unmatched junction bases numbered 9, after V lost 5 bases and J lost 4 bases. CDR3 nucleotide sequence: TGTGCCAGCAGCGTCTATAGCGGGGGGGCCGGAGAGACCCAGTACTTC. Translating gives CASSVYSGGAGETQYF.

This clonotype was picked up one time. The chain combines TRBV11-2 with TRBJ2-7, with D possibly matching TRBD2 (6 bases). CDR1 and CDR2 from the germline V gene are SGHAT and FQNNGV. Trimming cost V 5 bases and J 0 bases, with 20 bases left between them. The CDR3 is made up of 17 amino acids. The CDR3 nucleotides read TGTGCCAGCAGCACTAGGCCGGGGGTCGGGGACTCCTACGAGCAGTACTTC. This gives the protein CASSTRPGVGDSYEQYF.

The J gene is TRBJ1-1, the V gene TRBV20-1; D is ambiguous. Per germline, CDR1 DFQATT and CDR2 SNEGSKA (reference sequence). This CDR3 spans 14 amino acids. The V end lost 5 bases, the J end lost 3 bases, and 16 bases lay between the germline ends. CDR3 sequence reads: CSAEGHRRDTEAFF. The CDR3 DNA sequence: TGCAGTGCTGAAGGGCATCGTAGGGACACTGAAGCTTTCTTT.

This clonotype has a handful of counts. The rearrangement joins TRBV7-9 to TRBJ2-3; weak D call: TRBD1 (6 bases). The V end was cut by 4 bases, the J end by 2 bases, with 16 bases between. CDR3 length: 16 residues. The V gene's germline CDR1 is SEHNR and CDR2 FQNEAQ (reference sequence). CDR3 sequence (DNA): TGTGCCAGCAGCTCGGGAATAAGGGGGAACACAGATACGCAGTATTTT. It specifies CASSSGIRGNTDTQYF.

The chain recombines TRBV4-3 with TRBJ2-2; possibly TRBD1 or TRBD2 for D (5 bases each). The CDR3 has 16 residues. Germline loops: CDR1 LGHNA, CDR2 YSLEER. V lost 4 bases, J lost 0 bases, and 12 bases lay in between. CDR3 loop: CASSPKPGPNTGELFF. The CDR3 DNA follows: TGCGCCAGCAGCCCGAAACCGGGGCCGAACACCGGGGAGCTGTTTTTT.

This clonotype has a handful of counts. This chain joins TRBV24-1 and TRBJ2-1; 10 bases map to TRBD1. In germline, CDR1 is KGHDR, CDR2 SFDVKD. The CDR3 length is 15 residues. The J segment lost 7 bases and the V segment lost 9 bases, leaving 11 bases of the junction unmatched. The CDR3: CATRPAGTGANEQFF. In nucleotides, the CDR3 is TGTGCCACCCGACCCGCCGGGACAGGGGCGAATGAGCAGTTCTTC.

The chain couples TRBV7-6 to TRBJ2-2; the match to TRBD2 covers 7 bases. The V segment lost 5 bases and the J segment 0 bases; nucleotides outside the gene matches: 6. This CDR3 is 16 amino acids long. The germline CDR1 and CDR2 sequences are SGHVS and FNYEAQ. Written as DNA, the CDR3 is TGTGCCAGCAGCCCCCGGACTAGATCGAACACCGGGGAGCTGTTTTTT. It translates to CASSPRTRSNTGELFF.

The chain is built from TRBV7-6 and TRBJ2-3, with TRBD2 matching 7 bases. The germline gives CDR1 SGHVS, CDR2 FNYEAQ. This CDR3 contains 15 residues. V trimming: 3 bases; J trimming: 8 bases; junction bases outside the gene matches: 11. CDR3 sequence reads: CASSLASGAGGTQYF. CDR3 nucleotide sequence: TGTGCCAGCAGCTTGGCAAGCGGGGCTGGTGGTACGCAGTATTTT.

This clonotype was counted between two and nine times. Mismatch with germline at one junction end may stem from a read error. The rearrangement links TRBV20-1 to TRBJ2-5; D is unresolved. The CDR3 loop spans 12 amino acids. Per germline, CDR1 DFQATT and CDR2 SNEGSKA (reference sequence). The CDR3 DNA reads TGCAGTGCTAGCGGGTACCAGGAGACCCAGTACTTC. Translated, it gives CSASGYQETQYF.